Reported below is one T cell receptor beta chain. In this sample, this clonotype turned up a few times. What antigen it recognizes has not been identified. Within one base of it there is no much larger clone, and no base qualities were kept. This specimen's treatment or condition label, interpreted: allogeneic hematopoietic cell transplantation with graft depleted of TCRalphabeta T cells and CD19 B cells. TCRalphabeta/CD19-depleted allogeneic hematopoietic cell grafts were given to the transplant recipients, all of whom were children. The record originates from a study of T-cell reconstitution after alpha-beta-depleted transplantation in children (dated by TCRdb to 2015 to 2016). General notes on the study: T-cell immune reconstitution after TCRalphabeta/CD19-depleted allogeneic hematopoietic cell transplantation in children was quantitatively tracked in the study by means of TCR repertoire profiling.

The library was made by PCR. Sequencing relied on an Illumina HiSeq 2500. TCR libraries were prepared with molecular barcoding, using unique molecular identifiers to normalize TCRbeta repertoire quantification. The public reads were run again by TCRdb, first through fastp at Q25 and then through MiXCR, and only productive beta chains were kept. Each CDR3 protein appears once, grouped with its most common genes and DNA. In this sample the table shows just over 950,000 distinct CDR3 sequences, about 31% of which occur a single time. Of the sample, roughly 30% falls within the top ten clones. Summary of the overall study and its limitations: The apparently early alphabetaT-cell count recovery about two months after transplant was reportedly dependent on only several hundred rapidly expanded clones derived from non-depleted graft cells. Hyperexpanded clone frequencies declined over subsequent months; after one year, T-cell counts and TCRbeta diversity were mostly attributed to newly produced T cells. In some patients, high TCRbeta diversity at day 60 was attributed to recipient T cells and intrathymic progenitors that had survived conditioning.

From a lookup of the germline V gene, CDR1 and CDR2 are SGHTA and FQGNSA. The CDR3 runs 15 amino acids, cysteine and phenylalanine included. Only CDR3 DNA remains: 45 bases, in frame from the first base. V ends up 3 bases short and J 9 bases short, with an unmatched junction base count of 11. The receptor chain draws on TRBV7-2 and TRBJ2-3; 8 central nucleotides agree with TRBD2. The clonotype was recovered from a boy less than two years old who had a stem cell transplant for SCID, so the T cells may come from the graft donor. The sample was PBMCs, mostly from graft donor cells, taken 360 days after TCRalphabeta/CD19-depleted stem cell transplant. DNA sequence: TGTGCCAGCAGCTTCGGCGGGGGGCGCAGGAACACGCAGTATTTT. This translates into CASSFGGGRRNTQYF.